One and the same sample provided the 4 T cell receptor beta chains below, sequenced in a study of cytomegalovirus exposure and HLA in healthy donors. The table came from immunoSEQ multiplex PCR; TCRdb's copy has only in-frame clones and leaves some out. The sample includes roughly 180,000 clones, roughly nine tenths of them seen just once. The sequenced sample was PBMCs. These TCRs come from a man younger than 40 in good health and CMV-seropositive.

The J gene is TRBJ2-7, the V gene TRBV6-5; D may be TRBD1 or TRBD2 (5 bases each). V dropped 2 bases and J dropped 1 base, with 12 bases sitting between them. Germline V CDR1 and CDR2: MNHEY, SVGAGI. The CDR3 has 15 residues. The CDR3 coding sequence is TGTGCCAGCAGTTACGGGGGAGATGCTTCCTACGAGCAGTACTTC. It codes for CASSYGGDASYEQYF.

The rearrangement joins TRBV14 to TRBJ2-3, with D possibly TRBD2 on 5 matching bases. The germline CDR1 and CDR2 sequences are SGHDN and FVKESK. V shed 5 bases and J shed 3 bases, with 18 bases lying between them. This CDR3 comprises 16 residues. The CDR3 sequence is CASSSPLGVGTDTQYF. CDR3 coding DNA: TGTGCCAGCAGCTCCCCCCTGGGAGTAGGTACAGATACGCAGTATTTT.

This sequence joins TRBV4-3 and TRBJ2-7, with 10 positions matching TRBD1. In germline, CDR1 is LGHNA, CDR2 YSLEER. J gave up 0 bases and V 1 base, and 12 bases lay outside the gene matches. This CDR3 has 19 amino acids. The CDR3 nucleotides are TGCGCCAGCAGCCAAGGAGGCGGGGGGACAGGGGAATACTCCTACGAGCAGTACTTC. Translating it yields CASSQGGGGTGEYSYEQYF.

The chain links TRBV28 to TRBJ1-4, with D hard to call. This CDR3 is 14 amino acids long. V was cut by 6 bases and J by 8 bases, with 16 bases left in between. CDR1 is MDHEN and CDR2 is SYDVKM in the germline V gene. CDR3 residues: CASSLGSRMEKLFF. CDR3 bases: TGTGCCAGCAGCCTAGGGTCCCGGATGGAAAAACTGTTTTTT.